This is a list of T cell receptor beta chains from one sample in a study of beta chain features in type 1 diabetes. Assay used: immunoSEQ multiplex PCR; TCRdb lists only in-frame clones, some missing. The repertoire holds about 320,000 clones, with 13% to 15% as singletons. Sequencing input: central memory CD4+ T cells from blood. The receptors come from a man aged 25 to 40 in good health. Both conserved end residues are part of each CDR3. D genes are given only for firm matches. For some rows the clone size is stated as once, few or many, or as a class when expanded; others skip it.

TRBV11-3,few,TRBJ2-5,.,TGTGCCAGCAGCTTAGTAGATAACGGCCTAGAGACCCAGTACTTC,CASSLVDNGLETQYF
TRBV6-1,.,TRBJ2-5,.,TGTGCCAGCAGTGAACATCAGCAAGAGACCCAGTACTTC,CASSEHQQETQYF
TRBV7-7,once,TRBJ2-5,.,TGTGCCAGCAGCCCGGCCGCCACACGGAGCCAGTACTTC,CASSPAATRSQYF
TRBV5-5,.,TRBJ1-5,.,TGTGCCAGCAGCTTTTCACAGGTCAATCAGCCCCAGCATTTT,CASSFSQVNQPQHF
TRBV27,few,TRBJ2-4,.,TGTGCCAGCAGTTTATCCTCAGGCCCCACGGGCCTCGTCAAAAACATTCAGTACTTC,CASSLSSGPTGLVKNIQYF
TRBV30,few,TRBJ1-2,.,TGTGCCTGGGAAGTCCGGAACTATGGCTACACCTTC,CAWEVRNYGYTF
TRBV7-2,.,TRBJ1-3,.,TGTGCCAGCAGCTCAAGCGGGGGAAACACCATATATTTT,CASSSSGGNTIYF
TRBV30,.,TRBJ2-6,TRBD2,TGTGCCTGGAGTGTACGGCTAGGACTAGCGGGAGAAACCGGGGCCAACGTCCTGACTTTC,CAWSVRLGLAGETGANVLTF
TRBV30,.,TRBJ1-3,.,TGTGCCTGGAGTGCCCCCGGGACGGACTCTGGAAACACCATATATTTT,CAWSAPGTDSGNTIYF
TRBV19,few,TRBJ2-6,TRBD1,TGTGCCAGTAGTATCCAACCGGGACAGGGATCCGGGGCCAACGTCCTGACTTTC,CASSIQPGQGSGANVLTF
TRBV7-9,.,TRBJ1-1,TRBD1,TGTGCCAGCCAACGACAGGGGGCCGGAACTGAAGCTTTCTTT,CASQRQGAGTEAFF
TRBV2,few,TRBJ2-2,.,TGTGCCAGCACACTGGGTTCGAACACCGGGGAGCTGTTTTTT,CASTLGSNTGELFF
TRBV7-9,few,TRBJ1-1,.,TGTGCCAGCAGCTTACAAGGGATTAACACTGAAGCTTTCTTT,CASSLQGINTEAFF
TRBV11-2,many,TRBJ2-7,.,TGTGCCAGCAGTTCGGACGCCGACGACGAGCAGTACTTC,CASSSDADDEQYF
TRBV18,few,TRBJ1-2,.,TGTGCCAGCTCACCCAACAGGGATGGGGGCTATGGCTACACCTTC,CASSPNRDGGYGYTF
TRBV11-3,.,TRBJ2-7,TRBD1,TGTGCCAGCAGCCCTGCCGGGACAGGGGATTACGAGCAGTACTTC,CASSPAGTGDYEQYF